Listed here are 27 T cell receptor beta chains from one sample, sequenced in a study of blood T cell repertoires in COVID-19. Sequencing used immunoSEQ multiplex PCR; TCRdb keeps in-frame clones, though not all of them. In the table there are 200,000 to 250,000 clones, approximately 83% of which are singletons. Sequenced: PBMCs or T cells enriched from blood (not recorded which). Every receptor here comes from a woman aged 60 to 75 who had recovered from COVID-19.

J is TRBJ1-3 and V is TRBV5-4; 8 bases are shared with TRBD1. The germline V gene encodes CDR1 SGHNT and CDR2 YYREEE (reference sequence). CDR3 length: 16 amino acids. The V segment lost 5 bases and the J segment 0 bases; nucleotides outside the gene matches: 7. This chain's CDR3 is CASSTGTGNSGNTIYF. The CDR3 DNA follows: TGTGCCAGCAGTACGGGGACAGGAAACTCTGGAAACACCATATATTTT. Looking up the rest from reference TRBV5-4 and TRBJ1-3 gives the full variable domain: ETGVTQSPTHLIKTRGQQVTLRCSSQSGHNTVSWYQQALGQGPQFIFQYYREEENGRGNFPPRFSGLQFPNYSSELNVNALELDDSALYLCASSTGTGNSGNTIYFGEGSWLTVV.

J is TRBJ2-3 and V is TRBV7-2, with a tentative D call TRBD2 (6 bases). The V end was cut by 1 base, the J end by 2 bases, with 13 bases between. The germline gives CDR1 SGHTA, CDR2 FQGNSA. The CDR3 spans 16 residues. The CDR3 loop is CASSLGRGSATDTQYF. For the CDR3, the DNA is TGTGCCAGCAGCTTAGGCCGGGGGTCCGCCACAGATACGCAGTATTTT.

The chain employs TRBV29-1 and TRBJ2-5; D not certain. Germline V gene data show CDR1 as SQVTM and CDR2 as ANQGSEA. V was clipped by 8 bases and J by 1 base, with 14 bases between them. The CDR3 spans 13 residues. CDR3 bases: TGCAGCCTGACACGCACAGCCCAAGAGACCCAGTACTTC. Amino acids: CSLTRTAQETQYF.

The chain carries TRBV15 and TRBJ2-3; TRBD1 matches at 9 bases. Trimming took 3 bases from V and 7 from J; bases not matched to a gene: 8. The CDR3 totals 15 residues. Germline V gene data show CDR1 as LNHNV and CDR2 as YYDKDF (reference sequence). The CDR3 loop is CATSSRDRVGNTQYF. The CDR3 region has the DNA TGTGCCACCAGCAGCCGGGACAGGGTTGGGAATACGCAGTATTTT.

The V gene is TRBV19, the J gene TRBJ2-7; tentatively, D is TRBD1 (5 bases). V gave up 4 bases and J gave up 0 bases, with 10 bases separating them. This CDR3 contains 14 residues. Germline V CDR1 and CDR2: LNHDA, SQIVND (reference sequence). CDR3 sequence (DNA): TGTGCCAGTAGTACCTCGACAGTCTCCTACGAGCAGTACTTC. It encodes CASSTSTVSYEQYF.

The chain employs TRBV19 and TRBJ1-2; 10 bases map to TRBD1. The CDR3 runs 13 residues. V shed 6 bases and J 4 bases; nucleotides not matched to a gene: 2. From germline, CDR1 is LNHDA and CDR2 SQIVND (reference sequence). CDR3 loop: CASSRDRGYGYTF. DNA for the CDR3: TGTGCCAGTAGCCGGGACAGGGGCTATGGCTACACCTTC.

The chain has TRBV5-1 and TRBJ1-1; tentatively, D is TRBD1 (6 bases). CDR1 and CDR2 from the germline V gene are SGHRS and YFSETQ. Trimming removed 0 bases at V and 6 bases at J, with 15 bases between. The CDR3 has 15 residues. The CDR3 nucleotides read TGCGCCAGCAGCTTGGTAGTGCTGGGGGCGGCTGAAGCTTTCTTT. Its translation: CASSLVVLGAAEAFF.

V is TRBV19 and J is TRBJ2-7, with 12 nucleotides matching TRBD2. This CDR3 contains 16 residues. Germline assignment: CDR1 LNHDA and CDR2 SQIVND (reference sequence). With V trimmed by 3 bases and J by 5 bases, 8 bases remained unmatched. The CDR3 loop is CASSILWTSGIDEQYF. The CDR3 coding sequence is TGTGCCAGTAGTATCCTTTGGACTAGCGGGATCGACGAGCAGTACTTC.

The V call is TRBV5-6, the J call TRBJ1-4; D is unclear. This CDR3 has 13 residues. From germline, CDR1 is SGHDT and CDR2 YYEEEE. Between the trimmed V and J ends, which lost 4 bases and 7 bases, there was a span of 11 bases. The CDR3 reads CASSQVNGEKLFF. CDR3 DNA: TGTGCCAGCAGCCAGGTGAATGGTGAAAAACTGTTTTTT. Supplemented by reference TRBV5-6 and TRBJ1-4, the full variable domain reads DAGVTQSPTHLIKTRGQQVTLRCSPKSGHDTVSWYQQALGQGPQFIFQYYEEEERQRGNFPDRFSGHQFPNYSSELNVNALLLGDSALYLCASSQVNGEKLFFGSGTQLSVL.

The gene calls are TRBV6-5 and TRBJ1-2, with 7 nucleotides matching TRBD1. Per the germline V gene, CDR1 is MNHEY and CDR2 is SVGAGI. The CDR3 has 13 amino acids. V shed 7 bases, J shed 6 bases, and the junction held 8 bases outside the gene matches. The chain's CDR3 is CASTRTGGDGYTF. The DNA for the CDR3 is TGTGCCAGCACCCGGACAGGAGGGGATGGCTACACCTTC.

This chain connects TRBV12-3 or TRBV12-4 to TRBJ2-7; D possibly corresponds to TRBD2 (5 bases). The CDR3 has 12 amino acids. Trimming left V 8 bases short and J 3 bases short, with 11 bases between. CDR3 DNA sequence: TGTGCCAGCTCAGGCGGGTTCTACGAGCAGTACTTC. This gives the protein CASSGGFYEQYF.

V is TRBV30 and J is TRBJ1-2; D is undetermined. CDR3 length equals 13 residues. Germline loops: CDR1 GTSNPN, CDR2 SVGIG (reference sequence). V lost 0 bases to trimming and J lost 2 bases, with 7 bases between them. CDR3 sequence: CAWSVRGNYGYTF. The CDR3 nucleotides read TGTGCCTGGAGTGTACGAGGGAACTATGGCTACACCTTC.

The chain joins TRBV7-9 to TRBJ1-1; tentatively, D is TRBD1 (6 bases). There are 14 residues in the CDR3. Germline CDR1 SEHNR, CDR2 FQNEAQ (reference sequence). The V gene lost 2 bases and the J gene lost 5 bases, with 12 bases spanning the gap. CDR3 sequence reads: CASSLQGQGTEAFF. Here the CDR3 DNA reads TGTGCCAGCAGCTTACAGGGGCAGGGTACTGAAGCTTTCTTT.

Here the CDR3 reads CASSLTTSYNSPLHF. CDR3 bases: TGTGCCAGCAGCTTGACAACCTCCTATAATTCACCCCTCCACTTT. The V gene is TRBV7-9, the J gene TRBJ1-6; D is unclear. Germline-derived CDR1 and CDR2 are SEHNR and FQNEAQ (reference sequence). Between the trimmed V and J ends, which lost 3 bases and 0 bases, there was a span of 6 bases. This CDR3 contains 15 residues.

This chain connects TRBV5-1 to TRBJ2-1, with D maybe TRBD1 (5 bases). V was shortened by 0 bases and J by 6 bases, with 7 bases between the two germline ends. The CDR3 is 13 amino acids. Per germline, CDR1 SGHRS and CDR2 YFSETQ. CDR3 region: CASSLERGNEQFF. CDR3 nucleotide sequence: TGCGCCAGCAGCTTGGAAAGGGGCAATGAGCAGTTCTTC.

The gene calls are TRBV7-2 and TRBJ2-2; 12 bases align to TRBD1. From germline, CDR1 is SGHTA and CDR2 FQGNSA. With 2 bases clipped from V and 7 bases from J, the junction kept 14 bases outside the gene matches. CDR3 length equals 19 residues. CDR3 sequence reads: CASSLTAGQGALQGGELFF. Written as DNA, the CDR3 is TGTGCCAGCAGCTTAACTGCGGGACAGGGGGCTCTCCAGGGCGGGGAGCTGTTTTTT.

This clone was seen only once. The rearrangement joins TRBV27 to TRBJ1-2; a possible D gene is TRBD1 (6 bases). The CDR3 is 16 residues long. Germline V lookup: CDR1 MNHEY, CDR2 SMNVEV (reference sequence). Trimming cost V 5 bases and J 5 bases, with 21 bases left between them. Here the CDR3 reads CASSPLGGQLGYGYTF. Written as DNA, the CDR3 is TGTGCCAGCAGTCCCCTCGGCGGACAGTTGGGGTATGGCTACACCTTC.

Here the CDR3 reads CASSLGARGSLSGNTIYF. CDR3 DNA sequence: TGTGCCAGCAGCTTAGGGGCGCGTGGCAGCCTCTCTGGAAACACCATATATTTT. The gene calls are TRBV11-2 and TRBJ1-3; unclear D gene. The length of the CDR3 is 18 residues. In germline, CDR1 is SGHAT, CDR2 FQNNGV. Trimming removed 1 base at V and 0 bases at J, with 16 bases between.

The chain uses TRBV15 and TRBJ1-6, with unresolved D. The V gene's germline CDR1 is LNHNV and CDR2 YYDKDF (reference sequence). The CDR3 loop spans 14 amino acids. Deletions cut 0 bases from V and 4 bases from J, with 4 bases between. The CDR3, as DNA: TGTGCCACCAGCAGAGACATTTATAATTCACCCCTCCACTTT. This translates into CATSRDIYNSPLHF.

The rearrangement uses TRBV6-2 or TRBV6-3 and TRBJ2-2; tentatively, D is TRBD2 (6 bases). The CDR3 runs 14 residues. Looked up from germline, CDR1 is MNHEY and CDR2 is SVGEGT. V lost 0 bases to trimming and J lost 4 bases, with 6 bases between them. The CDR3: CASSYSGGTGELFF. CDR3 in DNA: TGTGCCAGCAGTTACTCGGGGGGCACCGGGGAGCTGTTTTTT.

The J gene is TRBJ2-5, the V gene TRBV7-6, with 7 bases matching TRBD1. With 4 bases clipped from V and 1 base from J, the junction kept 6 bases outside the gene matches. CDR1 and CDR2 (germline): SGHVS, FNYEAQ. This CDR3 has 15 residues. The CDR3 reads CASSSRWTGQETQYF. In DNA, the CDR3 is TGTGCCAGCAGCTCCCGCTGGACAGGCCAAGAGACCCAGTACTTC.

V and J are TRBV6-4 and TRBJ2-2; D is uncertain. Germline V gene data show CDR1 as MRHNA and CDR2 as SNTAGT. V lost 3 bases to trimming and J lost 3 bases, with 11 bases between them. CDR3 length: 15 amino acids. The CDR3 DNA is TGTGCCAGCAGTGAAGTAGGTCAGGACACCGGGGAGCTGTTTTTT. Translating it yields CASSEVGQDTGELFF.

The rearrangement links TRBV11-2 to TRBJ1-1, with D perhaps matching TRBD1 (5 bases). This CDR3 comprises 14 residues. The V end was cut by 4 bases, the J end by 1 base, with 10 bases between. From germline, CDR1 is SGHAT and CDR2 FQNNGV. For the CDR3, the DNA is TGTGCCAGCAGCTGGAGAACAGGGAACACTGAAGCTTTCTTT. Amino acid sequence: CASSWRTGNTEAFF. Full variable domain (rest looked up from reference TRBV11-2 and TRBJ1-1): EAGVAQSPRYKIIEKRQSVAFWCNPISGHATLYWYQQILGQGPKLLIQFQNNGVVDDSQLPKDRFSAERLKGVDSTLKIQPAKLEDSAVYLCASSWRTGNTEAFFGQGTRLTVV.

CDR3 sequence (DNA): TGTGCCAGCAGCCAAGATAGAGGGCAGCGCGGATCCAATGAGCAGTTCTTC. As protein: CASSQDRGQRGSNEQFF. The V and J genes are TRBV3-1 (or the pseudogene TRBV3-2) and TRBJ2-1; possibly TRBD2 for D (5 bases). The CDR3 has 17 amino acids. Germline CDR1 reads LGHDT; CDR2 reads YNNKEL (reference sequence). V was trimmed by 0 bases and J by 6 bases, leaving 18 bases between them.

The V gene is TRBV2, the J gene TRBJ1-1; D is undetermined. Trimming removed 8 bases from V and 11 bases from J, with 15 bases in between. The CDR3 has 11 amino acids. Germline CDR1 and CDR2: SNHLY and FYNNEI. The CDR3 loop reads CASYINRPAFF. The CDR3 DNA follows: TGTGCCAGCTATATCAACAGACCGGCTTTCTTT.

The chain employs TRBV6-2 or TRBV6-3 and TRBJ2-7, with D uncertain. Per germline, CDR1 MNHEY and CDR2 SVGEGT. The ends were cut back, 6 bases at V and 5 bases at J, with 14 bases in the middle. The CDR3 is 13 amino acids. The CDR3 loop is CASSGTRTHEQYF. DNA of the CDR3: TGTGCCAGCAGCGGCACCCGAACCCACGAGCAGTACTTC.

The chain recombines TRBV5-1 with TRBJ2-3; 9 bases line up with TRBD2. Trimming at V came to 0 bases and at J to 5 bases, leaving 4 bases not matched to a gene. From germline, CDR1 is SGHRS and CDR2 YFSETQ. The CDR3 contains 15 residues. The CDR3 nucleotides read TGCGCCAGCAGCTTGGCGTCTAGCGGGATAGATACGCAGTATTTT. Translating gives CASSLASSGIDTQYF.